The 21 T cell receptor beta chains given below trace back to one sample, sequenced in a study of beta chain features in type 1 diabetes. Notes on the study in general: Significant though moderate, a shortening of TCRB CDR3s appeared in all four CD4+ subsets of Type 1 diabetes patients.

Isolated RNA was reverse transcribed in full, so expressed TCRB transcripts were sequenced. TCRdb's copy holds only in-frame clones and misses some; the assay was immunoSEQ multiplex PCR. The repertoire includes hundreds of thousands of clones, around 15% of them detected once, and 0.035% to 0.045% sits in the top ten. These receptors have no known antigen. The material sequenced was naive CD4+ T cells from blood. The source is a man aged 18 to 30 with type 1 diabetes.

This clone was counted a few times. The chain recombines TRBV21-1 with TRBJ1-1; TRBD1 was called by the table and not checked on the DNA. TRBV21-1 is tagged as a pseudogene. This CDR3 comprises 17 residues. CDR3 nucleotides: TGTGCCAGCAGCAAAGGTATGGACGACAGGGAGGACACTGAAGCTTTCTTT. Translating gives CASSKGMDDREDTEAFF.

Regarding this clone: This CDR3 is also generated by other DNA sequences in the sample. The chain joins TRBV30 to TRBJ2-5, with D perhaps matching TRBD1 (6 bases). This CDR3 region has 13 residues. Trimming took off 0 bases at V and 2 bases at J, with 7 bases between the two ends. Germline loops: CDR1 GTSNPN, CDR2 SVGIG (reference sequence). In DNA form, the CDR3 reads TGTGCCTGGAGTGTAGGACAGCAAGAGACCCAGTACTTC. Translated, it gives CAWSVGQQETQYF.

This rearrangement joins TRBV9 to TRBJ2-3, with D possibly matching TRBD2 (5 bases). The CDR3 loop spans 16 amino acids. Trimming left V 4 bases short and J 3 bases short, with 18 bases between. CDR1 and CDR2 from the germline V gene are SGDLS and YYNGEE. This CDR3 reads CASSSQRLLGTDTQYF. CDR3 bases: TGTGCCAGCAGCTCCCAGCGGCTCTTAGGGACAGATACGCAGTATTTT.

The chain combines TRBV18 with TRBJ1-2, with TRBD1 as a possible D gene (5 bases). CDR1 and CDR2 (germline): KGHSH, LQKENI. Trimming removed 3 bases at V and 4 bases at J, with 12 bases between. This CDR3 is built from 14 residues. This CDR3 reads CASSPGRQSYGYTF. The DNA for the CDR3 is TGTGCCAGCTCACCCGGAAGACAGAGCTATGGCTACACCTTC. Variable domain in full (rest from reference TRBV18 and TRBJ1-2): NAGVMQNPRHLVRRRGQEARLRCSPMKGHSHVYWYRQLPEEGLKFMVYLQKENIIDESGMPKERFSAEFPKEGPSILRIQQVVRGDSAAYFCASSPGRQSYGYTFGSGTRLTVV.

The chain links TRBV6-4 to TRBJ2-2, with D possibly TRBD2 on 5 matching bases. CDR1 MRHNA and CDR2 SNTAGT come from the germline V gene. Trimming removed 6 bases at V and 4 bases at J, with 9 bases between. The CDR3 runs to 13 residues. CDR3 nucleotides: TGTGCCAGCAGCGATGAGGGCACCGGGGAGCTGTTTTTT. Protein sequence: CASSDEGTGELFF.

V usage is TRBV12-5 and J usage is TRBJ2-1; possible D gene TRBD2, 6 bases. CDR3 length: 16 residues. In germline, CDR1 is LGHNT, CDR2 FRNRAP. V was pared by 0 bases and J by 4 bases, with 13 bases between. CDR3 DNA sequence: TGTGCTAGTGGTTTGGTCGGTGGGGAGGCGTACAATGAGCAGTTCTTC. Its translation is CASGLVGGEAYNEQFF.

The chain links TRBV6-1 to TRBJ2-7, with D perhaps being TRBD1 or TRBD2 (6 bases each). Between the trimmed V and J ends, which lost 1 base and 2 bases, there was a span of 9 bases. The CDR3 is 14 amino acids. Germline CDR1 MNHNS, CDR2 SASEGT. The CDR3 loop is CASSEVRGPYEQYF. CDR3 bases: TGTGCCAGCAGTGAAGTACGGGGGCCCTACGAGCAGTACTTC.

The genes are TRBV2 and TRBJ2-7, with D hard to call. Germline V gene sequence: CDR1 SNHLY, CDR2 FYNNEI. Trimming removed 4 bases at V and 6 bases at J, with 10 bases between. This CDR3 has 12 amino acids. The CDR3 spells CASSVGEGEQYF. The CDR3 DNA reads TGTGCCAGCAGTGTTGGGGAAGGCGAGCAGTACTTC.

J is TRBJ1-1 and V is TRBV4-2; a possible D gene is TRBD1 (5 bases). This CDR3 region has 15 residues. The V gene's germline CDR1 is LGHNA and CDR2 YNFKEQ. V lost 3 bases and J lost 3, with 14 bases in between. The CDR3 loop reads CASSHLYRFDTEAFF. The CDR3 region has the DNA TGTGCCAGCAGCCATCTGTACAGGTTTGACACTGAAGCTTTCTTT.

This CDR3 reads CSGEGLAGSYEQYF. The CDR3 nucleotides are TGCAGCGGTGAGGGACTAGCGGGTTCCTACGAGCAGTACTTC. The chain combines TRBV29-1 with TRBJ2-7, with 12 nucleotides matching TRBD2. The V gene's germline CDR1 is SQVTM and CDR2 ANQGSEA. The junction had 5 bases not matched to a gene; V was cut back by 7 bases and J by 1 base. CDR3 size: 14 residues.

The sample holds a few counts of this clone. The chain combines TRBV4-2 with TRBJ2-7; 9 positions agree with TRBD1. This CDR3 region has 15 residues. V lost 0 bases and J lost 3; bases outside the gene matches: 3. The germline V gene has CDR1 LGHNA and CDR2 YNFKEQ. The CDR3 loop is CASSQDGTGYYEQYF. The CDR3 nucleotides are TGTGCCAGCAGCCAAGATGGGACAGGGTACTACGAGCAGTACTTC.

The table lists this clone with a few counts. This rearrangement joins TRBV4-2 to TRBJ1-6; a weak D match, TRBD1 (5 bases). The germline V and J ends were trimmed by 9 bases and 9 bases, with 21 bases remaining between them. The germline gives CDR1 LGHNA, CDR2 YNFKEQ. This CDR3 comprises 15 residues. CDR3 coding DNA: TGTGCCAGTCCCCTGGGGGAAGGGAGTGGTTCACCCCTCCACTTT. This sequence encodes CASPLGEGSGSPLHF.

As for this clone: This may be a read error, as it is one base from a much larger clone. At the DNA level, this CDR3 is encoded by other sequences in the same sample as well. V and J are TRBV14 and TRBJ2-3; D is unresolved. Trimming cost V 4 bases and J 2 bases, with 1 base left between them. The CDR3 spans 11 residues. Germline values: CDR1 SGHDN, CDR2 FVKESK. The CDR3 here is CASSLTDTQYF. The DNA of the CDR3 is TGTGCCAGCAGCCTCACAGATACGCAGTATTTT.

The chain recombines TRBV30 with TRBJ2-2; 8 bases fit TRBD2. Germline-derived CDR1 and CDR2 are GTSNPN and SVGIG (reference sequence). The CDR3 sequence is 16 residues long. V gave up 2 bases and J gave up 5 bases; unmatched junction bases: 10. The CDR3 reads CAWSREGVLGTGELFF. The CDR3 DNA reads as TGTGCCTGGAGTCGGGAGGGAGTCTTAGGAACCGGGGAGCTGTTTTTT.

In its sample, this clone was seen a few times. V usage is TRBV29-1 and J usage is TRBJ1-3, with no clear D. Trimming removed 6 bases at V and 2 bases at J, with 8 bases between. CDR1 SQVTM and CDR2 ANQGSEA come from the germline V gene. This CDR3 is 12 amino acids long. CDR3 sequence reads: CSVEETGNTIYF. The CDR3 coding sequence is TGCAGCGTCGAGGAAACTGGAAACACCATATATTTT.

J is TRBJ2-5 and V is TRBV28; D may be TRBD2 (5 bases). Trimming took off 1 base at V and 0 bases at J, with 9 bases between the two ends. The CDR3 loop spans 15 amino acids. Germline V gene lookup returns CDR1 MDHEN and CDR2 SYDVKM. CDR3 sequence: CASSLSPGYQETQYF. Written as DNA, the CDR3 is TGTGCCAGCAGTTTATCCCCGGGGTACCAAGAGACCCAGTACTTC.

A few counts support this clone. DNA for the CDR3: TGTGCCAGTAGCCCGGGACAGGGGGCGAAAAACATTCAGTACTTC. Translating it yields CASSPGQGAKNIQYF. The chain uses TRBV19 and TRBJ2-4; 12 nucleotides match TRBD1. This CDR3 is 15 amino acids long. Trimming took 6 bases from V and 4 from J; bases not matched to a gene: 4. The germline V gene encodes CDR1 LNHDA and CDR2 SQIVND (reference sequence).

This clone was detected a few times. The chain recombines TRBV5-1 with TRBJ1-2, with D maybe TRBD1 (5 bases). The germline gives CDR1 SGHRS, CDR2 YFSETQ. The CDR3 spans 15 residues. Trimming took off 7 bases at V and 0 bases at J, with 16 bases between the two ends. The CDR3 bases are TGCGCCAGCGATCCGGCCCCGGGGGCTAACTATGGCTACACCTTC. Protein product: CASDPAPGANYGYTF.

V usage is TRBV6-1 and J usage is TRBJ2-5; no clear D. The ends were cut back, 7 bases at V and 3 bases at J, with 3 bases in the middle. The CDR3 loop spans 10 amino acids. Germline V gene data show CDR1 as MNHNS and CDR2 as SASEGT. CDR3 sequence: CASIKETQYF. The CDR3 bases are TGTGCCAGCATTAAAGAGACCCAGTACTTC.

This clone was seen a handful of times. This chain uses TRBV28 with TRBJ2-7; 11 positions match TRBD2. V dropped 2 bases and J dropped 5; count of bases not matched to a gene: 2. Germline V gene data show CDR1 as MDHEN and CDR2 as SYDVKM. The CDR3 contains 14 residues. The CDR3, as DNA: TGTGCCAGCAGTTTACGACTAGCGGGGAACGAGCAGTACTTC. As protein: CASSLRLAGNEQYF.

The rearrangement uses TRBV7-9 and TRBJ2-1; perhaps TRBD2 as D (6 bases). Germline values: CDR1 SEHNR, CDR2 FQNEAQ (reference sequence). V was clipped by 2 bases and J by 4 bases, with 9 bases between them. This CDR3 contains 14 residues. CDR3 nucleotide sequence: TGTGCCAGCAGCTTATCGGGGGAATACAATGAGCAGTTCTTC. Translation gives CASSLSGEYNEQFF.